Presented here are 17 T cell receptor beta chains from one specimen sequenced in a study of CD8+ T cells in alopecia areata. Extraction and reverse transcription of RNA yielded cDNA as the sequencing template. Generated by immunoSEQ multiplex PCR, the TCRdb table keeps only in-frame clones and is missing some. This sample has about 4,200 clones, with about two thirds found just once. The material sequenced was skin. All receptors derive from a human donor in good health.

The rearrangement links TRBV5-1 to TRBJ2-1; 8 bases line up with TRBD1. V dropped 3 bases and J dropped 0; count of bases not matched to a gene: 5. The germline V gene has CDR1 SGHRS and CDR2 YFSETQ. The CDR3 totals 16 residues. The DNA for the CDR3 is TGCGCCAGCAGCTGGGACAGGTTGAGCTCCTACAATGAGCAGTTCTTC. Residues: CASSWDRLSSYNEQFF. Combining the CDR3 with reference TRBV5-1 and TRBJ2-1 gives the whole variable domain KAGVTQTPRYLIKTRGQQVTLSCSPISGHRSVSWYQQTPGQGLQFLFEYFSETQRNKGNFPGRFSGRQFSNSRSEMNVSTLELGDSALYLCASSWDRLSSYNEQFFGPGTRLTVL.

This sequence joins TRBV29-1 and TRBJ1-1; TRBD1 agrees at 7 bases. Germline values: CDR1 SQVTM, CDR2 ANQGSEA. The trim removed 3 bases at V and 1 base at J, leaving 5 bases unmatched. The CDR3 covers 14 residues. The CDR3 protein is CSVDGGTANTEAFF. The CDR3 DNA sequence: TGCAGCGTTGATGGGGGGACAGCGAACACTGAAGCTTTCTTT. The variable domain in full, completed from reference TRBV29-1 and TRBJ1-1, reads SAVISQKPSRDICQRGTSLTIQCQVDSQVTMMFWYRQQPGQSLTLIATANQGSEATYESGFVIDKFPISRPNLTFSTLTVSNMSPEDSSIYLCSVDGGTANTEAFFGQGTRLTVV.

The V call is TRBV5-6, the J call TRBJ1-1; D is unresolved. CDR1 and CDR2 (germline): SGHDT, YYEEEE. The CDR3 has 17 amino acids. Trimming stripped 3 bases from V and 2 bases from J, with 20 bases between. DNA of the CDR3: TGTGCCAGCAGCTCCCGGGAAAGGCACAGATTTAACACTGAAGCTTTCTTT. Protein sequence: CASSSRERHRFNTEAFF.

This clone was counted between two and nine times. The chain employs TRBV5-1 and TRBJ2-7; a weak D match, TRBD1 (6 bases). The CDR3 is 12 amino acids. V was cut by 3 bases and J by 9 bases, with 13 bases left in between. CDR1 and CDR2 (germline): SGHRS, YFSETQ. The CDR3 coding sequence is TGCGCCAGCAGCTCGGACAGATTGGTGCAGTACTTC. It yields the protein CASSSDRLVQYF.

V is TRBV4-1 and J is TRBJ1-4; 9 bases align to TRBD1. Germline V gene lookup returns CDR1 MGHRA and CDR2 YSYEKL. V lost 4 bases and J lost 8; bases outside the gene matches: 8. This CDR3 spans 15 amino acids. The CDR3 DNA sequence: TGCGCCAGCAGCCGGCCCGGGACAGGGAGGGAAAAACTGTTTTTT. It encodes CASSRPGTGREKLFF.

The J gene is TRBJ2-5, the V gene TRBV12-5; a possible D gene is TRBD1 (5 bases). Near its end, the DNA agrees better with TRBJ2-7, so the J call may be wrong. CDR3 length: 13 amino acids. Germline CDR1 and CDR2: LGHNT and FRNRAP. The CDR3 region is CASGGAGFHEQYF. CDR3 bases: TGTGCTAGTGGTGGCGCAGGGTTCCACGAGCAGTACTTC.

The genes are TRBV28 and TRBJ2-3; no firm D call. Germline loops: CDR1 MDHEN, CDR2 SYDVKM. CDR3 size: 12 residues. V lost 5 bases and J 7 bases, leaving 10 bases between the germline ends. The CDR3 reads CASSPIENTQYF. CDR3 sequence (DNA): TGTGCCAGCAGTCCGATAGAAAATACGCAGTATTTT.

This clone has a handful of counts. The chain links TRBV7-6 to TRBJ1-5; 7 bases match TRBD1. Germline CDR1 is SGHVS and CDR2 is FNYEAQ. The ends lost 4 bases at V and 9 bases at J; junction bases unmatched: 9. The CDR3 is 14 residues long. The CDR3 is CASSSTGPGAPQHF. The CDR3 region has the DNA TGTGCCAGCAGCTCGACAGGGCCCGGGGCGCCCCAGCATTTT.

This clone has a handful of counts. The chain carries TRBV5-1 and TRBJ2-5; possibly TRBD2 for D (5 bases). Germline V gene data show CDR1 as SGHRS and CDR2 as YFSETQ. V was clipped by 7 bases and J by 2 bases, with 12 bases between them. The CDR3 has 13 amino acids. CDR3 amino acids: CASSSMGQETQYF. The CDR3 nucleotides read TGCGCCAGCTCTAGCATGGGACAAGAGACCCAGTACTTC.

V usage is TRBV11-1 and J usage is TRBJ2-5; 8 bases map to TRBD1. V was pared by 3 bases and J by 4 bases, with 4 bases of the junction left unmatched. The CDR3 runs 14 residues. The germline gives CDR1 SGHAT, CDR2 FQDESV (reference sequence). The CDR3 region is CASSFAGGSETQYF. CDR3 in DNA: TGTGCCAGCAGCTTCGCAGGGGGCTCAGAGACCCAGTACTTC.

In this sample, this clone turned up a few times. V gene TRBV5-1 combines with J gene TRBJ1-4; D perhaps matches TRBD1 (5 bases). CDR3 size: 12 residues. Germline V gives CDR1 SGHRS, CDR2 YFSETQ. The V gene lost 0 bases and the J gene lost 13 bases, with 10 bases spanning the gap. CDR3 coding DNA: TGCGCCAGCAGCTTGGCAGGGAAAGGACTGTTTTTT. It is translated as CASSLAGKGLFF.

V and J are TRBV11-3 and TRBJ2-7; possibly TRBD2 for D (5 bases). The CDR3 runs 14 residues. Trimming stripped 3 bases from V and 3 bases from J, with 12 bases between. Per the germline V gene, CDR1 is SGHNT and CDR2 is YENEEA. This chain's CDR3 is CASSFRGNHYEQYF. The DNA for the CDR3 is TGTGCCAGCAGCTTTCGGGGAAACCACTACGAGCAGTACTTC.

The V call is TRBV19, the J call TRBJ2-1, with 7 bases fitting TRBD1. Germline assignment: CDR1 LNHDA and CDR2 SQIVND (reference sequence). Trimming cost V 7 bases and J 9 bases; bases outside gene matches: 12. This CDR3 region has 14 residues. CDR3 DNA sequence: TGTGCCAGTACTCAACCGGGACAGAGACTTGAGCAGTTCTTC. Its protein product is CASTQPGQRLEQFF.

The chain uses TRBV6-6 and TRBJ2-2; D is ambiguous. The CDR3 is made up of 14 amino acids. Per the germline V gene, CDR1 is MNHNY and CDR2 is SVGAGI (reference sequence). V was shortened by 7 bases and J by 4 bases, with 13 bases between the two germline ends. CDR3 protein: CASKWADLTGELFF. The DNA of the CDR3 is TGTGCCAGCAAATGGGCGGATCTCACCGGGGAGCTGTTTTTT.

The V and J genes are TRBV5-6 and TRBJ1-3; D gene unclear. Germline loops: CDR1 SGHDT, CDR2 YYEEEE. The CDR3 contains 16 residues. V was shortened by 1 base and J by 0 bases, with 11 bases between the two germline ends. CDR3 residues: CASSLKNRISGNTIYF. CDR3 DNA sequence: TGTGCCAGCAGCTTGAAGAATCGGATCTCTGGAAACACCATATATTTT.

Here the CDR3 reads CASSLVSGHNSPLHF. For the CDR3, the DNA is TGCGCCAGCAGCTTGGTATCAGGCCATAATTCACCCCTCCACTTT. V gene TRBV5-1 combines with J gene TRBJ1-6; unclear D gene. The CDR3 runs 15 residues. Per germline, CDR1 SGHRS and CDR2 YFSETQ. The V and J ends lost 0 bases and 5 bases respectively, with 9 bases between them.

This chain uses TRBV7-8 with TRBJ2-1, with a weak D call TRBD2 (5 bases). The V end was cut by 1 base, the J end by 5 bases, with 12 bases between. There are 15 residues in the CDR3. The germline CDR1 and CDR2 sequences are SGHVS and FQNEAQ. The chain's CDR3 is CASSLGLAVNNEQFF. The CDR3, as DNA: TGTGCCAGCAGCTTAGGGCTAGCTGTAAACAATGAGCAGTTCTTC.